This T cell receptor beta chain comes out of a study of blood T cell repertoires in COVID-19. Looking at the study overall: Some COVID-19 samples were acute and others convalescent; all came from the United States, Italy and Spain.

While infection was still active, Seattle patients were enrolled and then followed longitudinally. The method was immunoSEQ multiplex PCR; TCRdb's version includes in-frame clones alone and lacks a portion of them. The top ten clones hold approximately 7.5% of a sample with fewer than 350,000 clones, around nine tenths of them seen once. This receptor was taken from a woman aged 25 to 39 with COVID-19, enrolled during active disease. The sequenced material came from peripheral blood.

The CDR3 DNA reads TGTGCCAGTAGTATAGATCCCCGGCAGCCCCAGCATTTT. This encodes CASSIDPRQPQHF. J is TRBJ1-5 and V is TRBV19; D is unresolved. Germline V gene sequence: CDR1 LNHDA, CDR2 SQIVND (reference sequence). V lost 0 bases, J lost 7 bases, and 7 bases lay in between. The CDR3 consists of 13 residues.